This passage covers 9 T cell receptor beta chains from one sample sequenced in a study of blood T cell repertoires in COVID-19. Some clones are missing from TCRdb's copy, which holds only in-frame ones; the method was immunoSEQ multiplex PCR. The sample holds hundreds of thousands of clones, 65% to 90% seen once. Input material: peripheral blood. Receptors originate from a woman aged 50 to 60 with acute or convalescent COVID-19.

The chain couples TRBV6-5 to TRBJ1-1; D possibly corresponds to TRBD1 (6 bases). The germline gives CDR1 MNHEY, CDR2 SVGAGI. V gave up 5 bases and J gave up 3 bases, with 10 bases separating them. The CDR3 is 13 amino acids. CDR3 amino acids: CASSPDRYTEAFF. Here the CDR3 DNA reads TGTGCCAGCAGTCCCGACAGGTACACTGAAGCTTTCTTT.

J is TRBJ1-1 and V is TRBV28; D unclear. This CDR3 comprises 11 residues. Germline V gene data show CDR1 as MDHEN and CDR2 as SYDVKM. With 8 bases removed from V and 4 bases from J, the gap between germline ends came to 8 bases. CDR3 sequence (DNA): TGTGCCAGCTTTACAGCCACTGAAGCTTTCTTT. Encoded protein: CASFTATEAFF.

The chain recombines TRBV4-1 with TRBJ1-6; 7 nucleotides agree with TRBD1. The CDR3 covers 15 residues. V lost 0 bases to trimming and J lost 12 bases; unmatched junction nucleotides: 8. Germline assignment: CDR1 MGHRA and CDR2 YSYEKL. The CDR3 DNA reads TGCGCCAGCAGCCAAGATCTGGACAGGTCCTTACCCCTCCACTTT. Translated: CASSQDLDRSLPLHF.

This clone came up once. The chain has TRBV7-2 and TRBJ2-2, with 7 bases that match TRBD1. Unmatched junction bases numbered 5, after V lost 4 bases and J lost 6 bases. The CDR3 sequence is 14 residues long. Germline V CDR1 and CDR2: SGHTA, FQGNSA. The CDR3 region has the DNA TGTGCCAGCAGCTCCAGGACAGGAGCCGGGGAGCTGTTTTTT. This gives the protein CASSSRTGAGELFF.

The genes are TRBV4-1 and TRBJ2-3; possible D gene TRBD1, 6 bases. Trimming shortened V by 0 bases and J by 6 bases, and 16 bases separated the two germline ends. This CDR3 is built from 16 residues. Germline V gene data show CDR1 as MGHRA and CDR2 as YSYEKL. DNA for the CDR3: TGCGCCAGCAGCCAAGAGGGACACCTCGGGGTGGATACGCAGTATTTT. Translating gives CASSQEGHLGVDTQYF.

This chain joins TRBV9 and TRBJ1-5; tentatively, D is TRBD1 (6 bases). Trimming took 4 bases from V and 2 from J, leaving 13 bases between them. The germline V gene has CDR1 SGDLS and CDR2 YYNGEE. This CDR3 is built from 15 residues. CDR3 bases: TGTGCCAGCAGCCCCGGGGACACACGCAATCAGCCCCAGCATTTT. It encodes CASSPGDTRNQPQHF.

As to this clone: At one boundary the junction diverges from the germline segment, which might be a read error. The chain links TRBV28 to TRBJ1-2; no clear D. CDR1 is MDHEN and CDR2 is SYDVKM in the germline V gene. This CDR3 is built from 10 residues. CDR3 bases: TGTGCCAGCAGGGGCCTCCAGACCCACTTC. Translating it yields CASRGLQTHF.

This clone was counted only a few times. The rearrangement links TRBV7-9 to TRBJ1-4; D might be TRBD1 (5 bases). V dropped 5 bases and J dropped 7 bases, with 20 bases sitting between them. The CDR3 is 16 residues long. Per the germline V gene, CDR1 is SEHNR and CDR2 is FQNEAQ (reference sequence). CDR3 bases: TGTGCCAGCAGCCCTGGCGGGGGGGGGTACAGTGAAAAACTGTTTTTT. This gives the protein CASSPGGGGYSEKLFF.

The chain recombines TRBV19 with TRBJ2-2, with 9 bases identical to TRBD2. Germline V gene sequence: CDR1 LNHDA, CDR2 SQIVND (reference sequence). V lost 9 bases to trimming and J lost 1 base; unmatched junction nucleotides: 6. The CDR3 length is 15 residues. The CDR3 here is CARRRLAVNTGELFF. The DNA of the CDR3 is TGTGCCAGGAGGAGACTAGCGGTGAACACCGGGGAGCTGTTTTTT.